Below, 21 T cell receptor beta chains from the same sample are listed, as sequenced in a study of blood T cell repertoires in COVID-19. Sequencing used immunoSEQ multiplex PCR; TCRdb keeps in-frame clones, though not all of them. The sample contains some 350,000 clones, roughly 90% of which appear only once. The sample taken for sequencing was peripheral blood. All receptors come from a man between 18 and 29 years old with active or convalescent COVID-19.

V and J are TRBV7-2 and TRBJ1-2; D perhaps matches TRBD1 (5 bases). The CDR3 is 13 residues long. Germline V gives CDR1 SGHTA, CDR2 FQGNSA. Trimming took 5 bases from V and 8 from J, leaving 15 bases between them. The CDR3 region has the DNA TGTGCCAGCAGCCGTTTGAGGGACTCGGGCTACACCTTC. This translates into CASSRLRDSGYTF.

Concerning this clone itself: This sample also contains other DNA sequences that code for the same CDR3. The J gene is TRBJ2-2, the V gene TRBV29-1, with 7 positions matching TRBD1. Germline CDR1 and CDR2: SQVTM and ANQGSEA. This CDR3 region has 13 residues. The ends lost 4 bases at V and 1 base at J; junction bases unmatched: 0. CDR3 nucleotide sequence: TGCAGCGTTGGACAGGGGAACACCGGGGAGCTGTTTTTT. This codes for CSVGQGNTGELFF.

The CDR3: CASGVWTEAFF. In DNA, the CDR3 is TGTGCCTCCGGGGTTTGGACTGAAGCTTTCTTT. The chain couples TRBV6-6 to TRBJ1-1, with D uncertain. The CDR3 runs 11 residues. The V gene's germline CDR1 is MNHNY and CDR2 SVGAGI (reference sequence). V was trimmed by 11 bases and J by 5 bases, leaving 12 bases between them.

This clone has only a few counts. The gene calls are TRBV12-5 and TRBJ2-1; D remains unclear. Trimming took 4 bases from V and 6 from J, leaving 7 bases between them. CDR3 size: 12 residues. From germline, CDR1 is LGHNT and CDR2 FRNRAP. The chain's CDR3 is CASGYGRNEQFF. CDR3 nucleotides: TGTGCTAGTGGTTACGGTCGCAATGAGCAGTTCTTC. The full variable domain, its missing parts supplied by reference TRBV12-5 and TRBJ2-1, is DARVTQTPRHKVTEMGQEVTMRCQPILGHNTVFWYRQTMMQGLELLAYFRNRAPLDDSGMPKDRFSAEMPDATLATLKIQPSEPRDSAVYFCASGYGRNEQFFGPGTRLTVL.

V usage is TRBV19 and J usage is TRBJ2-5, with TRBD1 as a possible D gene (6 bases). The germline V and J ends were trimmed by 3 bases and 6 bases, with 11 bases remaining between them. Germline lookup yields CDR1 LNHDA and CDR2 SQIVND (reference sequence). The CDR3 totals 13 residues. The CDR3 DNA is TGTGCCAGTAGTATTGCACAGGGTCAGACCCAGTACTTC. Protein product: CASSIAQGQTQYF.

V usage is TRBV11-2 and J usage is TRBJ2-2; D might be TRBD1 (5 bases). The CDR3 loop spans 15 amino acids. V was trimmed by 2 bases and J by 0 bases, leaving 7 bases between them. Germline V CDR1 and CDR2: SGHAT, FQNNGV. CDR3 loop: CASSLSRANTGELFF. CDR3 DNA: TGTGCCAGCAGCTTATCCAGGGCGAACACCGGGGAGCTGTTTTTT.

V usage is TRBV3-1 (or the pseudogene TRBV3-2) and J usage is TRBJ2-3; no reliable D call. Germline CDR1 is LGHDT and CDR2 is YNNKEL (reference sequence). Trimming removed 2 bases at V and 6 bases at J, with 9 bases between. The CDR3 extends over 13 amino acids. CDR3 region: CASSQSAADTQYF. CDR3 sequence (DNA): TGTGCCAGCAGCCAATCCGCGGCCGATACGCAGTATTTT.

This sequence joins TRBV4-3 and TRBJ1-5; D call uncertain. The CDR3 extends over 14 amino acids. V lost 1 base and J lost 2, with 6 bases in between. The germline gives CDR1 LGHNA, CDR2 YSLEER. CDR3 protein: CASSQVEGNQPQHF. Here the CDR3 DNA reads TGCGCCAGCAGCCAAGTCGAGGGCAATCAGCCCCAGCATTTT.

The V and J genes are TRBV18 and TRBJ1-5; 8 nucleotides match TRBD1. With 3 bases clipped from V and 1 base from J, the junction kept 8 bases outside the gene matches. This CDR3 spans 17 amino acids. The V gene's germline CDR1 is KGHSH and CDR2 LQKENI. CDR3 bases: TGTGCCAGCTCACCGGATTGGACAGGGATGAGCAATCAGCCCCAGCATTTT. Translated: CASSPDWTGMSNQPQHF.

The sample holds one count of this clone. CDR3 region: CASSPMGAHTEAFF. The CDR3 nucleotides read TGTGCCAGCTCACCAATGGGGGCTCACACTGAAGCTTTCTTT. This chain uses TRBV18 with TRBJ1-1; tentatively, D is TRBD1 (6 bases). V was trimmed by 2 bases and J by 3 bases, leaving 10 bases between them. CDR3 length: 14 residues. Germline V gene sequence: CDR1 KGHSH, CDR2 LQKENI.

The chain's CDR3 is CAIGQPNTGELFF. CDR3 coding DNA: TGTGCCATAGGACAGCCGAACACCGGGGAGCTGTTTTTT. V and J are TRBV28 and TRBJ2-2, with D perhaps matching TRBD1 (6 bases). The CDR3 runs 13 residues. Germline V gene data show CDR1 as MDHEN and CDR2 as SYDVKM. V was cut by 10 bases and J by 0 bases, with 9 bases left in between. The whole variable domain, remainder taken from reference TRBV28 and TRBJ2-2, is DVKVTQSSRYLVKRTGEKVFLECVQDMDHENMFWYRQDPGLGLRLIYFSYDVKMKEKGDIPEGYSVSREKKERFSLILESASTNQTSMYLCAIGQPNTGELFFGEGSRLTVL.

The chain uses TRBV4-2 and TRBJ2-7, with TRBD2 matching 9 bases. The V gene's germline CDR1 is LGHNA and CDR2 YNFKEQ. Trimming cost V 0 bases and J 4 bases; bases outside gene matches: 13. This CDR3 is 18 amino acids long. CDR3 DNA sequence: TGTGCCAGCAGCCAAGATCGGCAGGAGCGGGGGGCGCATTACGAGCAGTACTTC. Translated: CASSQDRQERGAHYEQYF.

The gene calls are TRBV18 and TRBJ2-3; D is perhaps TRBD2 (6 bases). The CDR3 is 16 residues long. Trimming took 6 bases from V and 3 from J, leaving 19 bases between them. The germline V gene has CDR1 KGHSH and CDR2 LQKENI. The CDR3 nucleotides read TGTGCCAGCTCTTCTCAAGGAGGGGTGAATACAGATACGCAGTATTTT. Translation: CASSSQGGVNTDTQYF.

The gene calls are TRBV29-1 and TRBJ2-2, with TRBD2 as a possible D gene (6 bases). V lost 7 bases and J lost 5, with 11 bases in between. Germline CDR1 reads SQVTM; CDR2 reads ANQGSEA. This CDR3 region has 12 residues. CDR3 sequence: CSAQSGTGELFF. The DNA of the CDR3 is TGCAGCGCCCAAAGCGGGACCGGGGAGCTGTTTTTT.

The rearrangement links TRBV7-2 to TRBJ1-6, with 7 nucleotides matching TRBD1. Germline V lookup: CDR1 SGHTA, CDR2 FQGNSA. The J segment lost 10 bases and the V segment lost 5 bases, leaving 11 bases of the junction unmatched. The CDR3 consists of 15 residues. The chain's CDR3 is CASSLTGRSDSPLHF. CDR3 DNA: TGTGCCAGCAGCCTGACAGGGCGGTCGGACTCACCCCTCCACTTT. Looking up the rest from reference TRBV7-2 and TRBJ1-6 gives the full variable domain: GAGVSQSPSNKVTEKGKDVELRCDPISGHTALYWYRQSLGQGLEFLIYFQGNSAPDKSGLPSDRFSAERTGGSVSTLTIQRTQQEDSAVYLCASSLTGRSDSPLHFGNGTRLTVT.

The V call is TRBV11-2, the J call TRBJ1-2; tentatively, D is TRBD1 (5 bases). CDR3 length: 13 amino acids. Germline V gene data show CDR1 as SGHAT and CDR2 as FQNNGV. Trimming shortened V by 8 bases and J by 2 bases, and 12 bases separated the two germline ends. DNA for the CDR3: TGTGCCAGCTTCGGGGGGGTGAACTATGGCTACACCTTC. It yields the protein CASFGGVNYGYTF.

V is TRBV4-1 and J is TRBJ1-5; 7 bases map to TRBD1. CDR1 and CDR2 (germline): MGHRA, YSYEKL. V shed 4 bases and J 6 bases; nucleotides not matched to a gene: 12. This CDR3 spans 16 amino acids. The chain's CDR3 is CASSPEPQGIRQPQHF. In DNA form, the CDR3 reads TGCGCCAGCAGCCCCGAACCACAGGGGATTCGTCAGCCCCAGCATTTT.

The V call is TRBV19, the J call TRBJ2-7; TRBD1 matches at 9 bases. The germline CDR1 and CDR2 sequences are LNHDA and SQIVND (reference sequence). The CDR3 runs to 13 residues. Germline trimming cut 6 bases from V and 4 bases from J; bases unmatched to any gene: 4. CDR3 loop: CASSRDRDYEQYF. As DNA, the CDR3 is TGTGCCAGTAGCCGGGACAGGGATTACGAGCAGTACTTC.

The chain has TRBV3-1 (or the pseudogene TRBV3-2) and TRBJ2-7; D remains ambiguous. The CDR3 is 15 residues long. V lost 3 bases, J lost 0 bases, and 12 bases lay in between. CDR1 is LGHDT and CDR2 is YNNKEL in the germline V gene (reference sequence). CDR3 in DNA: TGTGCCAGCAGCCAGCATACCGAGAACTCCTACGAGCAGTACTTC. The encoded protein is CASSQHTENSYEQYF.

This chain connects TRBV25-1 to TRBJ2-1; 7 bases line up with TRBD2. J was trimmed by 3 bases and V by 3 bases; bases with no gene match: 14. CDR3 length: 18 residues. The germline gives CDR1 MGHDK, CDR2 SYGVNS. CDR3 residues: CASSDPTTGRGSYNEQFF. CDR3 nucleotides: TGTGCCAGCAGTGACCCGACAACTGGGAGGGGTAGCTACAATGAGCAGTTCTTC.

The chain employs TRBV9 and TRBJ1-2; TRBD1 might be the D (6 bases). This CDR3 is 14 amino acids long. The germline V gene has CDR1 SGDLS and CDR2 YYNGEE. The V end lost 0 bases, the J end lost 4 bases, and 10 bases lay between the germline ends. For the CDR3, the DNA is TGTGCCAGCAGCGTAGAGGCAGGGGCCTATGGCTACACCTTC. Translated, it gives CASSVEAGAYGYTF.